What follows are 4 T cell receptor beta chains derived from one specimen sequenced in a study of cytomegalovirus exposure and HLA in healthy donors. The PCR made use of 60 Vbeta and 13 Jbeta primers. Profiling relied on immunoSEQ multiplex PCR, and the TCRdb table lists in-frame clones only, not all of them. The sample carries about 82,000 clones, 70% to 85% recorded once. Sequencing used PBMCs. The receptors here all came from a human donor in good health.

This chain joins TRBV5-6 and TRBJ2-1; 15 nucleotides match TRBD2. Germline values: CDR1 SGHDT, CDR2 YYEEEE. The CDR3 spans 15 residues. V dropped 2 bases and J dropped 7; count of bases not matched to a gene: 1. The CDR3 DNA is TGTGCCAGCAGCTTAGGACTAGCGGGGGGGAATGAGCAGTTCTTC. This encodes CASSLGLAGGNEQFF.

The chain links TRBV5-6 to TRBJ2-7; D remains unclear. Germline V gene data show CDR1 as SGHDT and CDR2 as YYEEEE. This CDR3 contains 12 residues. The ends were cut back, 2 bases at V and 6 bases at J, with 9 bases in the middle. The CDR3 bases are TGTGCCAGCAGCTTATCTAGGTTCGAGCAGTACTTC. This encodes CASSLSRFEQYF.

V gene TRBV2 combines with J gene TRBJ1-4; 11 bases match TRBD1. After removal of 3 bases from V and 10 bases from J, the junction contained 4 bases not matched to a gene. CDR3 size: 14 residues. Germline V gene sequence: CDR1 SNHLY, CDR2 FYNNEI. CDR3 loop: CASSDWGQGGKLFF. The CDR3 DNA sequence: TGTGCCAGCAGTGACTGGGGACAGGGGGGAAAACTGTTTTTT.

The chain employs TRBV9 and TRBJ1-1, with D possibly matching TRBD1 (5 bases). Germline CDR1 and CDR2: SGDLS and YYNGEE. The V and J ends lost 4 bases and 5 bases respectively, with 15 bases between them. This CDR3 spans 14 amino acids. CDR3 DNA sequence: TGTGCCAGCAGCCCGGGGGGAGTAGGGACTGAAGCTTTCTTT. Amino acid sequence: CASSPGGVGTEAFF.